A single sample is the source of the 13 T cell receptor beta chains below, sequenced in a study of Ad26.COV2.S vaccination and SARS-CoV-2 variants. Assay used: immunoSEQ multiplex PCR; TCRdb lists only in-frame clones, some missing. There are hundreds of thousands of clones in the sample; around 89% occur only once, and approximately 4.5% lies in the top ten. Treatment indicated: roughly 18 received Ad26.COV2.S at low or high dose, single or two shots; about 5 received placebo; per-sample allocation not given. Following the first vaccine or placebo injection, samples were taken on day 63. Sequencing was performed on peripheral blood, taken in a trial of Ad26.COV2.S vaccine versus placebo. The receptors originated from a person between 18 and 60 years old who received the Ad26.COV2.S COVID-19 vaccine or a placebo.

The chain carries TRBV7-8 and TRBJ2-1; D unclear. The CDR3 is 14 amino acids. Trimming left V 0 bases short and J 2 bases short, with 5 bases between. Germline CDR1 SGHVS, CDR2 FQNEAQ. CDR3 loop: CASSLAGTYNEQFF. The CDR3 DNA is TGTGCCAGCAGCTTAGCGGGGACCTACAATGAGCAGTTCTTC.

The rearrangement links TRBV15 to TRBJ2-5; the match to TRBD2 covers 8 bases. Germline CDR1 is LNHNV and CDR2 is YYDKDF (reference sequence). The V segment lost 3 bases and the J segment 1 base; nucleotides outside the gene matches: 16. The CDR3 extends over 19 amino acids. The CDR3 DNA is TGTGCCACCAGCAGTCCACTCCCTCGGGAGCGGGGGATCCAAGAGACCCAGTACTTC. Translation: CATSSPLPRERGIQETQYF.

The genes are TRBV19 and TRBJ2-2; D is perhaps TRBD2 (6 bases). Trimming removed 7 bases at V and 0 bases at J, with 15 bases between. This CDR3 is built from 16 residues. CDR1 LNHDA and CDR2 SQIVND come from the germline V gene (reference sequence). The CDR3 sequence is CASKSWGDSNTGELFF. The CDR3, as DNA: TGTGCCAGTAAATCTTGGGGGGACTCGAACACCGGGGAGCTGTTTTTT. Combining the CDR3 with reference TRBV19 and TRBJ2-2 gives the whole variable domain DGGITQSPKYLFRKEGQNVTLSCEQNLNHDAMYWYRQDPGQGLRLIYYSQIVNDFQKGDIAEGYSVSREKKESFPLTVTSAQKNPTAFYLCASKSWGDSNTGELFFGEGSRLTVL.

The chain joins TRBV4-3 to TRBJ2-3, with 11 nucleotides matching TRBD2. V lost 0 bases and J lost 3; bases outside the gene matches: 11. The CDR3 length is 19 residues. Germline V gene lookup returns CDR1 LGHNA and CDR2 YSLEER. CDR3 DNA sequence: TGCGCCAGCAGCCAAGAGGCTCCCCAACTAGCGGGGGTTACAGATACGCAGTATTTT. Translating gives CASSQEAPQLAGVTDTQYF.

This clone was seen once. The V and J genes are TRBV27 and TRBJ2-2; D unclear. V was trimmed by 10 bases and J by 0 bases, leaving 12 bases between them. Germline loops: CDR1 MNHEY, CDR2 SMNVEV (reference sequence). The CDR3 runs 14 residues. Here the CDR3 DNA reads TGTGCCACCACGTACTTGGCGAACACCGGGGAGCTGTTTTTT. It is translated as CATTYLANTGELFF.

This chain connects TRBV2 to TRBJ2-7; 9 nucleotides match TRBD2. The CDR3 length is 13 residues. V shed 7 bases and J 4 bases; nucleotides not matched to a gene: 5. The germline V gene has CDR1 SNHLY and CDR2 FYNNEI. The CDR3 DNA is TGTGCCAGCAAATCTAGCGGGGCTTACGAGCAGTACTTC. Translating it yields CASKSSGAYEQYF.

This clone came up a few times. The chain joins TRBV28 to TRBJ2-7; 12 bases fit TRBD1. The V gene end was trimmed by 6 bases and the J gene end by 3 bases; junction bases not matched to a gene: 9. The CDR3 has 16 amino acids. CDR1 and CDR2 from the germline V gene are MDHEN and SYDVKM. DNA for the CDR3: TGTGCCAGCAGCTCCGACCGGGACAGGGGGCACTACGAGCAGTACTTC. Its translation: CASSSDRDRGHYEQYF.

V gene TRBV27 combines with J gene TRBJ2-3; 10 bases match TRBD2. V trimming: 4 bases; J trimming: 3 bases; junction bases outside the gene matches: 7. CDR1 MNHEY and CDR2 SMNVEV come from the germline V gene (reference sequence). The CDR3 extends over 16 amino acids. The CDR3 DNA sequence: TGTGCCAGCAGTTATGGACTAGCGGACCTTACAGATACGCAGTATTTT. Translation gives CASSYGLADLTDTQYF.

J is TRBJ1-4 and V is TRBV15, with a weak D call TRBD1 (6 bases). Trimming pared 3 bases from V and 5 bases from J, leaving 16 bases between. From germline, CDR1 is LNHNV and CDR2 YYDKDF (reference sequence). This CDR3 has 16 amino acids. The CDR3 coding sequence is TGTGCCACCAGCAGGGGAACTCGGGACACCAATGAAAAACTGTTTTTT. It is translated as CATSRGTRDTNEKLFF.

V gene TRBV3-1 (or the pseudogene TRBV3-2) combines with J gene TRBJ2-2; TRBD1 aligns across 9 bases. After removal of 6 bases from V and 3 bases from J, the junction contained 2 bases not matched to a gene. CDR1 and CDR2 from the germline V gene are LGHDT and YNNKEL (reference sequence). The CDR3 spans 14 residues. CDR3 nucleotides: TGTGCCAGCAGTCGACAGGGGGACACCGGGGAGCTGTTTTTT. Its protein is CASSRQGDTGELFF.

In this sample, this clone turned up once. This chain uses TRBV28 with TRBJ2-1, with 10 bases lining up with TRBD2. CDR1 MDHEN and CDR2 SYDVKM come from the germline V gene. CDR3 length equals 22 residues. Losses at the gene ends were 3 bases for V and 0 bases for J; bases not matched to a gene: 20. CDR3 sequence: CASSFPSLGLAGGQRSYNEQFF. In DNA, the CDR3 is TGTGCCAGCAGTTTCCCCTCATTGGGTTTAGCGGGAGGTCAGCGCTCCTACAATGAGCAGTTCTTC.

The rearrangement uses TRBV28 and TRBJ2-4; 7 bases are a match to TRBD2. J gave up 3 bases and V 4 bases, and 9 bases lay outside the gene matches. CDR3 length: 16 amino acids. Germline V CDR1 and CDR2: MDHEN, SYDVKM. For the CDR3, the DNA is TGTGCCAGCAGTTCCCCCCTGGCGGGAGTCAAAAACATTCAGTACTTC. Translation gives CASSSPLAGVKNIQYF.

DNA for the CDR3: TGTGCCAGCGGCTACGGGGGATATACGCAGTATTTT. Amino acids: CASGYGGYTQYF. The rearrangement joins TRBV12-3 or TRBV12-4 to TRBJ2-3, with a weak D call TRBD2 (6 bases). V gave up 8 bases and J gave up 7 bases, with 13 bases separating them. This CDR3 contains 12 residues.